The clone carrying this T cell receptor (beta chain) was found many times. Antigen: not known. Unmatched junction bases numbered 5, after V lost 2 bases and J lost 3 bases. Per the germline V gene, CDR1 is LGHNT and CDR2 is FRNRAP. CDR3 size: 15 residues. Arm-PCR of CDR3 regions and iRepertoire HTBI primers were the basis on which TCR beta libraries were built. TCRdb fed the multiplex PCR reads into MiXCR, producing one record per CDR3 protein. The sample contains 250,000 to 300,000 distinct CDR3 sequences, around 19% of which appear only once. The time point was: newly diagnosed GD, antithyroid drugs for less than 3 months. Researchers made the TCR library from RNA that was extracted from PBMCs. Roughly 10-milliliter peripheral blood samples went into EDTA tubes. These data belong to a study of regulatory T cells in long-lasting Graves disease. Study conclusions and caveats: When disease was persistent, TRBV28, TRBJ1-2 and TRBJ2-5 were the favored segments. Lower TCR diversity was seen in persistent Graves' patients than in newly diagnosed ones.

The same data also contributed to another study, on T cells in Graves' hyperthyroidism and ophthalmopathy.

This sequence originates from a woman aged 25 to 45 with Graves disease. This rearrangement joins TRBV12-5 to TRBJ1-2; 8 nucleotides agree with TRBD1. Material: peripheral blood mononuclear cells (PBMCs), obtained at new diagnosis, from a patient treated with antithyroid drugs. CDR3 amino acids: CASGLQGAPYYGYTF. The CDR3 coding sequence is TGTGCTAGTGGTTTGCAGGGGGCCCCATACTATGGCTACACCTTC.